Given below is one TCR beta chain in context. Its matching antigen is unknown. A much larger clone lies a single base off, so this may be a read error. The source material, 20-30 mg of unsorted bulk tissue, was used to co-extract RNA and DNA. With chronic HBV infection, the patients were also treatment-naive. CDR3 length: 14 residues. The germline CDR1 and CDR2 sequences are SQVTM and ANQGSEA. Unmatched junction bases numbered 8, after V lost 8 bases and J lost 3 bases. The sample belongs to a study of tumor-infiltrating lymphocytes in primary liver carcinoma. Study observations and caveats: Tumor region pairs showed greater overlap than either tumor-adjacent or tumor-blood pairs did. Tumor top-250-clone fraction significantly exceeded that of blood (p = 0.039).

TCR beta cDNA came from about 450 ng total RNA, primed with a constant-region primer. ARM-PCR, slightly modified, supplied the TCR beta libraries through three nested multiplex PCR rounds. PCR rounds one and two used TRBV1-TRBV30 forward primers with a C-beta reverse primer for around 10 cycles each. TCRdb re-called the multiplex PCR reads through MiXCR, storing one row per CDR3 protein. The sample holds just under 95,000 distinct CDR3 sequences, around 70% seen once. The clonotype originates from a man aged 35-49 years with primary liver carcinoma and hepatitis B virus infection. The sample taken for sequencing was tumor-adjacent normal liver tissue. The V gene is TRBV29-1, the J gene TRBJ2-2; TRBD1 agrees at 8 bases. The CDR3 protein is CSIAGQADTGELFF. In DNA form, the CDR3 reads TGCAGCATTGCGGGACAGGCGGACACCGGGGAGCTGTTTTTT.